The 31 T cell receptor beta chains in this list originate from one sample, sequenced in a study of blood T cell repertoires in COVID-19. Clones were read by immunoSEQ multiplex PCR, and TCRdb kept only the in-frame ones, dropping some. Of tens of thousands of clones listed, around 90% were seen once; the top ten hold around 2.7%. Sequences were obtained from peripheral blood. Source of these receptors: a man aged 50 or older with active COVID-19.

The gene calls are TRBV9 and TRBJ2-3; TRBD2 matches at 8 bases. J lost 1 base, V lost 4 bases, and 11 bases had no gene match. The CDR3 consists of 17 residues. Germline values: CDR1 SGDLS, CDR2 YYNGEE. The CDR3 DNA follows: TGTGCCAGCAGCCCTCCCGGGGGGGCGGGAGGCACAGATACGCAGTATTTT. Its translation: CASSPPGGAGGTDTQYF.

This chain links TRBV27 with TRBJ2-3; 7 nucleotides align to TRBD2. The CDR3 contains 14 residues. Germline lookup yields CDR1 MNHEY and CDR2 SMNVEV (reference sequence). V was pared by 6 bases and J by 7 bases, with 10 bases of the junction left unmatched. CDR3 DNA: TGTGCCAGCAGAGAGCGGGATGATTTGAATACGCAGTATTTT. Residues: CASRERDDLNTQYF.

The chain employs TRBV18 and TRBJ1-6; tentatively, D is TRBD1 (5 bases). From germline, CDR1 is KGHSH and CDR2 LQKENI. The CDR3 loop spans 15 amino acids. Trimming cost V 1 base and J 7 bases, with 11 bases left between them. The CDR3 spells CASSPRGENNSPLHF. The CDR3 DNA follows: TGTGCCAGCTCACCACGGGGGGAGAACAATTCACCCCTCCACTTT.

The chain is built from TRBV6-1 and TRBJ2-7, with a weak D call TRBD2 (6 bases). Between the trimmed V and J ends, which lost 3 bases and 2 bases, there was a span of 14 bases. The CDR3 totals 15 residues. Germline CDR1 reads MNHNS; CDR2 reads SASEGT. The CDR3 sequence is CASSDRLVGAYEQYV. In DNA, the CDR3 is TGTGCCAGCAGTGACAGACTAGTGGGGGCCTACGAGCAGTACGTC.

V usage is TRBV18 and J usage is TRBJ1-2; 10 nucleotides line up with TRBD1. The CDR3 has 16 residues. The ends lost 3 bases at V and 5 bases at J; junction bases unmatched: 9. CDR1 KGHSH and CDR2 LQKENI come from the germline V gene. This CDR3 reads CASSPTGTGVPYGYTF. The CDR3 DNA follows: TGTGCCAGCTCACCCACCGGGACAGGGGTCCCATATGGCTACACCTTC.

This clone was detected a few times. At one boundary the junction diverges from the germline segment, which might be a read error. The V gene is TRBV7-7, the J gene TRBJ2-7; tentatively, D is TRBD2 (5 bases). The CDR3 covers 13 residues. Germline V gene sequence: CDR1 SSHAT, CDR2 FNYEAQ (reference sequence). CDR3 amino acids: CASSLARSDEQYF. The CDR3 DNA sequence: TGTGCTAGCAGCTTAGCGCGGTCGGACGAGCAGTACTTC. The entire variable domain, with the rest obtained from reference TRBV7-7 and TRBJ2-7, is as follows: GAGVSQSPRYKVTKRGQDVTLRCDPISSHATLYWYQQALGQGPEFLTYFNYEAQPDKSGLPSDRFSAERPEGSISTLTIQRTEQRDSAMYRCASSLARSDEQYFGPGTRLTVT.

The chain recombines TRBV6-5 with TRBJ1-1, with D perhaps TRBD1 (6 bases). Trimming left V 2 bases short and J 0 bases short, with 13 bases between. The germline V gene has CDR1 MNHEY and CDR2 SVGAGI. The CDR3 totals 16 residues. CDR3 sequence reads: CASSYGDTNLNTEAFF. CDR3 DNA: TGTGCCAGCAGTTACGGGGACACCAACTTGAACACTGAAGCTTTCTTT.

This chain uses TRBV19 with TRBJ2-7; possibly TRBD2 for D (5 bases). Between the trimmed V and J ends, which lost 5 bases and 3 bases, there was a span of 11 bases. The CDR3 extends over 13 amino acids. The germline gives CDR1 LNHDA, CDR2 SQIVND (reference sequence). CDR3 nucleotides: TGTGCCAGTAGTCGAGGGTCAGGCTACGAGCAGTACTTC. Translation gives CASSRGSGYEQYF.

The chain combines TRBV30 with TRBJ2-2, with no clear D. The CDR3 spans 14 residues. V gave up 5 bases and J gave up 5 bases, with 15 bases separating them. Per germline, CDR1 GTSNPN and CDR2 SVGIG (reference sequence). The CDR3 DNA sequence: TGTGCCTGGGATGATAGTGCGGTGACCGGGGAGCTGTTTTTT. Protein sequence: CAWDDSAVTGELFF.

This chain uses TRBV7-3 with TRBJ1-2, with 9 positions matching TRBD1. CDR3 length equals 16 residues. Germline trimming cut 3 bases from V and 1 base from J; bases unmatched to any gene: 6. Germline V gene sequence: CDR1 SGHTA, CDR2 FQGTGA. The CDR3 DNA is TGTGCCAGCAGCTTGGATACAGGGGGCGTTAACTATGGCTACACCTTC. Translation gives CASSLDTGGVNYGYTF.

CDR3 amino acids: CASSPPGSFYEQFF. In nucleotides, the CDR3 is TGTGCCAGCAGCCCCCCGGGGAGCTTCTATGAGCAGTTCTTC. This chain uses TRBV5-4 with TRBJ2-1; tentative D call: TRBD2 (5 bases). The CDR3 is 14 residues long. Trimming removed 4 bases at V and 8 bases at J, with 16 bases between. Germline CDR1 SGHNT, CDR2 YYREEE (reference sequence). Combining the CDR3 with reference TRBV5-4 and TRBJ2-1 gives the whole variable domain ETGVTQSPTHLIKTRGQQVTLRCSSQSGHNTVSWYQQALGQGPQFIFQYYREEENGRGNFPPRFSGLQFPNYSSELNVNALELDDSALYLCASSPPGSFYEQFFGPGTRLTVL.

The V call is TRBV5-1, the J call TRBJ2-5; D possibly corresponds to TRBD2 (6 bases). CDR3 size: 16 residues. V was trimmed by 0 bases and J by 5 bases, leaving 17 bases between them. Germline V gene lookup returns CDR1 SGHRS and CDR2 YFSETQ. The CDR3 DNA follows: TGCGCCAGCAGCTTGGATCAAGGGTTAGGAGGGGAGACCCAGTACTTC. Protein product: CASSLDQGLGGETQYF.

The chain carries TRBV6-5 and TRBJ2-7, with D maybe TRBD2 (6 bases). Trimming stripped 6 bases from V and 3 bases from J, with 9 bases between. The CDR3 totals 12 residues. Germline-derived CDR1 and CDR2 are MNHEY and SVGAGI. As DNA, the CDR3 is TGTGCCAGCAGCCAGGGAGGCTACGAGCAGTACTTC. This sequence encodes CASSQGGYEQYF.

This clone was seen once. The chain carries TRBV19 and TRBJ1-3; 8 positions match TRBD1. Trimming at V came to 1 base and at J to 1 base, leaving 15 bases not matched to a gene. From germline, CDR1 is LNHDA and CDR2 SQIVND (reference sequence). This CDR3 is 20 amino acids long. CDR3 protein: CASSIVRTGSLISSGNTIYF. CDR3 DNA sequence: TGTGCCAGTAGTATAGTTAGGACAGGGTCTCTCATCTCATCTGGAAACACCATATATTTT.

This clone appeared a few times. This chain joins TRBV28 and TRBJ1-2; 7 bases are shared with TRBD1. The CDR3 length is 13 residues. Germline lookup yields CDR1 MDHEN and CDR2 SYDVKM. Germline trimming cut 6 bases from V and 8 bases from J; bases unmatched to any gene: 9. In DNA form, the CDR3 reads TGTGCCAGCAGGTCGACAGGGTCTGGAGGCTACACCTTC. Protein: CASRSTGSGGYTF.

The CDR3 loop reads CAISEPSRQPNNSPLHF. In DNA form, the CDR3 reads TGTGCCATCAGTGAGCCCTCACGACAGCCAAATAATTCACCCCTCCACTTT. The chain uses TRBV10-3 and TRBJ1-6; D is possibly TRBD1 (5 bases). CDR1 is ENHRY and CDR2 is SYGVKD in the germline V gene. V was pared by 2 bases and J by 5 bases, with 16 bases between. The CDR3 sequence is 17 residues long.

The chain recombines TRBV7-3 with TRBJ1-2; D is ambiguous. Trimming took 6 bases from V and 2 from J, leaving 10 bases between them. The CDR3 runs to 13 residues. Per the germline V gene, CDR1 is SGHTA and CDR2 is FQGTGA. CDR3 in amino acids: CASSREPNYGYTF. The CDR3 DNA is TGTGCCAGCAGTCGAGAACCGAACTATGGCTACACCTTC.

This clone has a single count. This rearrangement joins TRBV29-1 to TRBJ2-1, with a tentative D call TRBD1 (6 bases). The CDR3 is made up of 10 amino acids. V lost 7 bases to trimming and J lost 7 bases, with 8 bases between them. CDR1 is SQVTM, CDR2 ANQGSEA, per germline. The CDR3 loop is CSGQGNEQFF. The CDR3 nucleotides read TGCAGCGGGCAGGGGAATGAGCAGTTCTTC.

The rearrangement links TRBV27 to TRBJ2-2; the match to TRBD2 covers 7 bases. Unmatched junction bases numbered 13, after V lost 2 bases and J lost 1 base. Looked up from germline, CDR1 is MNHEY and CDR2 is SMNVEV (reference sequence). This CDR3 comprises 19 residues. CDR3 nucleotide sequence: TGTGCCAGCAGTTTAAACGCCTTAGGAGCGGGGAGGAACACCGGGGAGCTGTTTTTT. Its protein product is CASSLNALGAGRNTGELFF.

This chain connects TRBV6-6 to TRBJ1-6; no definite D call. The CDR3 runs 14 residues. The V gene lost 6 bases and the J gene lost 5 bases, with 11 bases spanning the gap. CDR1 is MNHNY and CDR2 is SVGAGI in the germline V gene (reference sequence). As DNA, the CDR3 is TGTGCCAGCAGGACCCTCGGGAATAATTCACCCCTCCACTTT. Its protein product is CASRTLGNNSPLHF.

CDR3 bases: TGTGCCAGCTCACCAGACTGGATAACCTACGAGCAGTACGTC. Encoded protein: CASSPDWITYEQYV. The rearrangement links TRBV18 to TRBJ2-7, with no clear D. This CDR3 contains 14 residues. The germline gives CDR1 KGHSH, CDR2 LQKENI. V was cut by 2 bases and J by 2 bases, with 10 bases left in between.

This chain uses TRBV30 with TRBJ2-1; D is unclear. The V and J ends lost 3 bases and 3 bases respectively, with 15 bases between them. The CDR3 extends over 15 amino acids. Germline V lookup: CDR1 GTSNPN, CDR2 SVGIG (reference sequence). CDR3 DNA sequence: TGTGCCTGGAGCACGTCGGAGTCGAGCTACAATGAGCAGTTCTTC. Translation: CAWSTSESSYNEQFF.

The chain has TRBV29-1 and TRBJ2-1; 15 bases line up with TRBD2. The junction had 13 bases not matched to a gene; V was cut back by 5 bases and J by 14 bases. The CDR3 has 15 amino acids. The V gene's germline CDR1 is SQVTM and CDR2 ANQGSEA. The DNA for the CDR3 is TGCAGCGTTTTACGGACTAGCGGGAGGGCCATGGCCGAGTTCTTC. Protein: CSVLRTSGRAMAEFF.

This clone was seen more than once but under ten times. The CDR3 sequence is CATDPRGGETQYF. For the CDR3, the DNA is TGTGCCACCGACCCACGCGGGGGAGAGACCCAGTACTTC. The J gene is TRBJ2-5, the V gene TRBV15, with 7 nucleotides matching TRBD2. CDR1 and CDR2 from the germline V gene are LNHNV and YYDKDF (reference sequence). J was trimmed by 4 bases and V by 8 bases; bases with no gene match: 7. This CDR3 region has 13 residues.

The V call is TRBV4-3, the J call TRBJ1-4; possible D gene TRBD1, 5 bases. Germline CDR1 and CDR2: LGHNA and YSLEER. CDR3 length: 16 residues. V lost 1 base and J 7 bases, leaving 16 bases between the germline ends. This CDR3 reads CASSQVVGGRGEKLFF. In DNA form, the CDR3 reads TGCGCCAGCAGCCAAGTTGTCGGGGGGAGAGGTGAAAAACTGTTTTTT.

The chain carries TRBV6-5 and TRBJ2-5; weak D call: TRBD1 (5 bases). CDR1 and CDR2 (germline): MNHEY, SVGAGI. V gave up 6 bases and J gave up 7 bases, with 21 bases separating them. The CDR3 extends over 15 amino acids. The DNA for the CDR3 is TGTGCCAGCAGGGGGCCCCTAACTTTCTACGGGACCCAGTACTTC. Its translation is CASRGPLTFYGTQYF.

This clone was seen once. DNA for the CDR3: TGTGCCAGCAGTTTACCCGGGATTGATGAGCAGTTCTTC. Residues: CASSLPGIDEQFF. The rearrangement links TRBV12-3 or TRBV12-4 to TRBJ2-1, with D perhaps TRBD2 (5 bases). The CDR3 has 13 residues. With 2 bases removed from V and 8 bases from J, the gap between germline ends came to 10 bases.

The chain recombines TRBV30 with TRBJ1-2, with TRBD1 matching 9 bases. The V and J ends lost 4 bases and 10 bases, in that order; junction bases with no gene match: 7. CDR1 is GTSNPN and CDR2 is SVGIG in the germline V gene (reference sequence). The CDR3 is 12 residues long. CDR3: CAWTWTGADYTF. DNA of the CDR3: TGTGCCTGGACTTGGACAGGGGCTGACTACACCTTC.

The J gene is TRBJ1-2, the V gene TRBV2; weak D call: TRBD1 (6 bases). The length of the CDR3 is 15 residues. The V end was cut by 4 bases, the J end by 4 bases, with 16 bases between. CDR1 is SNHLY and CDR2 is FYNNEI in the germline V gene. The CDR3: CASSAGRGWGYGYTF. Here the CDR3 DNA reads TGTGCCAGCAGTGCCGGCAGGGGCTGGGGCTATGGCTACACCTTC.

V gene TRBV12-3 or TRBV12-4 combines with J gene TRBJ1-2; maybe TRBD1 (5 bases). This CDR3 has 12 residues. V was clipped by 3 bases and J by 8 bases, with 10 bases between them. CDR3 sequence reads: CASSFGGEGYTF. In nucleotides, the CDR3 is TGTGCCAGCAGTTTTGGGGGGGAAGGCTACACCTTC.

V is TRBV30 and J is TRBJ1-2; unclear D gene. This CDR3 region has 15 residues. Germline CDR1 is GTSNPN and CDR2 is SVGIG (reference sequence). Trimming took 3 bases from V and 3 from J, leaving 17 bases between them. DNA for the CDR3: TGTGCCTGGAGGAAAATGGACTTCAGAGACTATGGCTACACCTTC. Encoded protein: CAWRKMDFRDYGYTF. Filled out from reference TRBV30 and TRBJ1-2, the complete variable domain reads SQTIHQWPATLVQPVGSPLSLECTVEGTSNPNLYWYRQAAGRGLQLLFYSVGIGQISSEVPQNLSASRPQDRQFILSSKKLLLSDSGFYLCAWRKMDFRDYGYTFGSGTRLTVV.